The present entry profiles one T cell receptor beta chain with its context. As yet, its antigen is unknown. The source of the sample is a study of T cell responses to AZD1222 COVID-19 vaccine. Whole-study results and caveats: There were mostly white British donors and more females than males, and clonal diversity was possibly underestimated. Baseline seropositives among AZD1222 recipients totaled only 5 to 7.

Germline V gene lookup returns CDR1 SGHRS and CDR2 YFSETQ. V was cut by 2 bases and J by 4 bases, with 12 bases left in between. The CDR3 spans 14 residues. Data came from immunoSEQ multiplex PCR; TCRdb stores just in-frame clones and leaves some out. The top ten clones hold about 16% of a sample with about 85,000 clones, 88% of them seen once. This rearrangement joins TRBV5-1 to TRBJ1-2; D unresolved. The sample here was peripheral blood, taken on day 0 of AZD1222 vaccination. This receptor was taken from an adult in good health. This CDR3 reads CASSFQGGSYGYTF. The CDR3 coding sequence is TGCGCCAGCAGCTTCCAAGGAGGGTCCTATGGCTACACCTTC.